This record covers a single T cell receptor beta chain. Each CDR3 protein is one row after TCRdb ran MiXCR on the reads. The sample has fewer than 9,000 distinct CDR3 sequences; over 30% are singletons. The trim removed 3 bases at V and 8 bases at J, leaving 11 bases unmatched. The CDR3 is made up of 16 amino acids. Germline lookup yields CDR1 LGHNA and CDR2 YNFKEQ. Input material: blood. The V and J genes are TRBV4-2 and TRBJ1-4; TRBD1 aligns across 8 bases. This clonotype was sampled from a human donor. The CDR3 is CASSHISGTGDEKLFF. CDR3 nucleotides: TGTGCCAGCAGCCATATCTCCGGGACAGGTGACGAAAAACTGTTTTTT.